The 6 T cell receptor beta chains reported below all come from one sample, sequenced in a study of blood T cell repertoires in COVID-19. This table comes from immunoSEQ multiplex PCR, and its TCRdb copy is limited to in-frame clones, with some not included. The top ten hold roughly 3.9% of the sample, which has a few hundred thousand clones, 90% seen once. Sequencing was done on a sample of peripheral blood. Receptor source: a woman aged 35 to 49 with acute or convalescent COVID-19.

The chain employs TRBV7-9 and TRBJ1-2; D not certain. Germline V gene data show CDR1 as SEHNR and CDR2 as FQNEAQ (reference sequence). The CDR3 length is 11 residues. Between the trimmed V and J ends, which lost 4 bases and 8 bases, there was a span of 8 bases. As DNA, the CDR3 is TGTGCCAGCAGCTACTGGGAGGGCTACACCTTC. This gives the protein CASSYWEGYTF.

The chain links TRBV5-1 to TRBJ2-5; the match to TRBD1 covers 8 bases. The CDR3 covers 14 residues. With 4 bases clipped from V and 5 bases from J, the junction kept 7 bases outside the gene matches. CDR1 is SGHRS, CDR2 YFSETQ, per germline. CDR3 loop: CASSPGQGRETQYF. In nucleotides, the CDR3 is TGCGCCAGCAGCCCTGGACAGGGCCGGGAGACCCAGTACTTC.

Written as DNA, the CDR3 is TGTGCCAGCGGCGGGCCCCACGCTGAAGCTTTCTTT. It is translated as CASGGPHAEAFF. The V call is TRBV2, the J call TRBJ1-1; D is unclear. Trimming pared 8 bases from V and 6 bases from J, leaving 13 bases between. The CDR3 has 12 amino acids. Germline values: CDR1 SNHLY, CDR2 FYNNEI. Full variable domain (remainder filled in from reference TRBV2 and TRBJ1-1): EPEVTQTPSHQVTQMGQEVILRCVPISNHLYFYWYRQILGQKVEFLVSFYNNEISEKSEIFDDQFSVERPDGSNFTLKIRSTKLEDSAMYFCASGGPHAEAFFGQGTRLTVV.

The J gene is TRBJ1-2, the V gene TRBV5-4; 10 bases line up with TRBD1. The CDR3 sequence is 14 residues long. Germline trimming cut 7 bases from V and 4 bases from J; bases unmatched to any gene: 7. Germline lookup yields CDR1 SGHNT and CDR2 YYREEE (reference sequence). The CDR3 region is CASAGTGVTYGYTF. The DNA for the CDR3 is TGTGCCAGCGCTGGGACAGGGGTTACCTATGGCTACACCTTC. The entire variable domain, with the rest obtained from reference TRBV5-4 and TRBJ1-2, is as follows: ETGVTQSPTHLIKTRGQQVTLRCSSQSGHNTVSWYQQALGQGPQFIFQYYREEENGRGNFPPRFSGLQFPNYSSELNVNALELDDSALYLCASAGTGVTYGYTFGSGTRLTVV.

The rearrangement uses TRBV18 and TRBJ2-3, with 7 bases identical to TRBD2. The CDR3 extends over 13 amino acids. Germline V CDR1 and CDR2: KGHSH, LQKENI. V was clipped by 6 bases and J by 4 bases; unmatched bases: 4. The CDR3 sequence: CASSGLEADTQYF. CDR3 nucleotides: TGTGCCAGCTCCGGACTAGAGGCAGATACGCAGTATTTT.

The V gene is TRBV2, the J gene TRBJ1-2; a weak D match, TRBD1 (5 bases). Germline values: CDR1 SNHLY, CDR2 FYNNEI. The CDR3 runs to 15 residues. Trimming stripped 4 bases from V and 5 bases from J, with 17 bases between. In DNA, the CDR3 is TGTGCCAGCAGTGGTGCGGGGCGCGAGGATTATGGCTACACCTTC. This sequence encodes CASSGAGREDYGYTF.